This paragraph reports one TCR beta chain. Its matching antigen is unknown. The data belong to a study of T cell responses to AZD1222 COVID-19 vaccine. About the research overall: The analysis combined second doses at about 4 or about 12 weeks. The study's findings and limits: Only six individuals given AZD1222 were seropositive at baseline. The study reported that nearly half of spike-specific TCRs target unmutated variant regions. It should be noted that donors were predominantly white British and more often female, and clonal diversity was possibly underestimated.

Deletions cut 5 bases from V and 1 base from J, with 9 bases between. The CDR3 is made up of 14 amino acids. The germline V gene has CDR1 SGHTA and CDR2 FQGNSA. Measured with immunoSEQ multiplex PCR; TCRdb has only the in-frame clones, and not every one. The profile shows some 120,000 clones, 85% to 90% of them singletons. The specimen comprised peripheral blood, sampled on day 0 of AZD1222 vaccination. J is TRBJ1-5 and V is TRBV7-2; D remains unclear. The TCR was taken from an adult in good health. CDR3 DNA: TGTGCCAGCAGCAAGTCAGTAAGCAATCAGCCCCAGCATTTT. Translation: CASSKSVSNQPQHF.